This T cell receptor (beta chain) was sequenced during a study of T cell repertoires and HLA-DP antigens. Study information: CD4+ T cells were cocultured with HeLa cells expressing HLA-DP.

As concerns this clone: Its antigen is undetermined.

Germline CDR1 is PRHDT and CDR2 is FYEKMQ (reference sequence). V gave up 6 bases and J gave up 6 bases, with 16 bases separating them. CDR3 length: 14 amino acids. Generated by immunoSEQ multiplex PCR, the TCRdb table keeps only in-frame clones and is missing some. The sample lists approximately 100,000 clones, about nine tenths occurring once. The chain links TRBV13 to TRBJ2-3; possibly TRBD2 for D (6 bases). The sequence derives from a man aged 50 or older in good health and CMV-seronegative. Sequenced sample: CD4+ T cells from PBMCs. CDR3 region: CASRRGPGRDTQYF. In DNA form, the CDR3 reads TGTGCCAGCAGACGCGGACCGGGGAGGGATACGCAGTATTTT.